The 30 T cell receptor beta chains below come from one sample, sequenced in a study of T cell repertoires in aging, cancer and after chemotherapy. Amplification of TCR beta used genomic DNA extracted from peripheral blood. Rearranged V-D-J TRB sequences were amplified with a mixed TRB-A/B primer pool. MiXCR, run by TCRdb on the multiplex PCR reads, gives a single entry per CDR3 protein. The data hold 7,000 to 8,500 distinct CDR3 sequences, with roughly half observed a single time. Material for sequencing was blood. The receptors were sampled from a human donor with a solid tumor.

This clonotype was picked up a small number of times. V gene TRBV20-1 combines with J gene TRBJ2-7, with D maybe TRBD2 (5 bases). Germline V gene data show CDR1 as DFQATT and CDR2 as SNEGSKA (reference sequence). CDR3 length equals 13 residues. CDR3 sequence (DNA): TGCACTTCTCAAGGCCGGGAAGGTTACGAGCAGTACTTC. It encodes CTSQGREGYEQYF.

The chain employs TRBV20-1 and TRBJ2-7, with D unclear. The CDR3 spans 15 residues. CDR1 DFQATT and CDR2 SNEGSKA come from the germline V gene (reference sequence). V was trimmed by 5 bases and J by 0 bases, leaving 17 bases between them. CDR3 region: CSALLLRLSSYEQYF. DNA of the CDR3: TGCAGTGCTCTTCTTCTGCGTTTGAGCTCCTACGAGCAGTACTTC.

The genes are TRBV28 and TRBJ1-2; TRBD1 might be the D (6 bases). Germline values: CDR1 MDHEN, CDR2 SYDVKM. This CDR3 is built from 13 residues. Trimming took 3 bases from V and 8 from J, leaving 13 bases between them. CDR3 protein: CASSLVTRGGYTF. The CDR3 DNA follows: TGTGCCAGCAGTTTGGTGACCAGGGGCGGCTACACCTTC.

The chain joins TRBV30 to TRBJ2-7, with D possibly TRBD1 on 6 matching bases. V gave up 3 bases and J gave up 5 bases, with 17 bases separating them. Germline CDR1 and CDR2: GTSNPN and SVGIG (reference sequence). The CDR3 covers 14 residues. The DNA for the CDR3 is TGTGCCTGGAGCGTGCAGGGTCCAGGGGACGAGCAGTACTTC. Encoded protein: CAWSVQGPGDEQYF.

The genes are TRBV5-5 and TRBJ2-7, with D perhaps matching TRBD2 (5 bases). CDR3 length: 15 residues. Trimming stripped 2 bases from V and 2 bases from J, with 14 bases between. Germline assignment: CDR1 SGHKS and CDR2 YYEKEE (reference sequence). This CDR3 is CASSFGELRTYEQYF. CDR3 in DNA: TGTGCCAGCAGCTTCGGGGAACTGAGAACCTACGAGCAGTACTTC.

The V call is TRBV27, the J call TRBJ2-5; the D is unclear. Trimming removed 5 bases at V and 2 bases at J, with 9 bases between. Germline assignment: CDR1 MNHEY and CDR2 SMNVEV (reference sequence). The CDR3 consists of 13 residues. The CDR3 DNA follows: TGTGCCAGCAGTCTTCAGAGTCAAGAGACCCAGTACTTC. This gives the protein CASSLQSQETQYF.

The chain has TRBV6-2 or TRBV6-3 and TRBJ2-7; a weak D match, TRBD1 (6 bases). There are 16 residues in the CDR3. Germline CDR1 MNHEY, CDR2 SVGEGT. Trimming left V 2 bases short and J 5 bases short, with 19 bases between. The CDR3 is CASSYPEGHVTDEQYF. As DNA, the CDR3 is TGTGCCAGCAGTTACCCCGAGGGACATGTAACCGACGAGCAGTACTTC.

The sample holds a few counts of this clonotype. The rearrangement links TRBV7-6 to TRBJ2-2; D remains ambiguous. Between the trimmed V and J ends, which lost 3 bases and 0 bases, there was a span of 8 bases. Germline CDR1 and CDR2: SGHVS and FNYEAQ. This CDR3 has 15 residues. The CDR3, as DNA: TGTGCCAGCAGCTTCGACATTCCGAACACCGGGGAGCTGTTTTTT. This sequence encodes CASSFDIPNTGELFF.

The chain uses TRBV20-1 and TRBJ2-7; 10 bases are a match to TRBD2. Germline CDR1 is DFQATT and CDR2 is SNEGSKA (reference sequence). The CDR3 sequence is 13 residues long. Trimming cost V 3 bases and J 3 bases; bases outside gene matches: 2. Here the CDR3 reads CSASGLADYEQYF. CDR3 nucleotides: TGCAGTGCTAGCGGACTAGCGGACTACGAGCAGTACTTC.

This clonotype was observed a few times. The chain joins TRBV27 to TRBJ1-2; no definite D call. The length of the CDR3 is 13 residues. V lost 2 bases to trimming and J lost 0 bases, with 4 bases between them. Germline-derived CDR1 and CDR2 are MNHEY and SMNVEV (reference sequence). The CDR3: CASSLNANYGYTF. The DNA for the CDR3 is TGTGCCAGCAGTTTAAACGCTAACTATGGCTACACCTTC.

Note on this clonotype: Its ends do not fully match the called genes, so a read error is possible. This chain joins TRBV5-1 and TRBJ1-1; D remains unclear. The germline V gene has CDR1 SGHRS and CDR2 YFSETQ. The CDR3 consists of 17 residues. CDR3 region: CASSLAGEGVLNTEAFF. The CDR3 nucleotides are TGTGCCAGCAGCTTGGCCGGGGAGGGAGTCCTTAACACTGAAGCTTTCTTT.

The chain has TRBV5-1 and TRBJ1-1; 7 nucleotides align to TRBD1. CDR3 length: 15 amino acids. Losses at the gene ends were 4 bases for V and 3 bases for J; bases not matched to a gene: 9. Per the germline V gene, CDR1 is SGHRS and CDR2 is YFSETQ. The CDR3 sequence: CASSPPNTGDTEAFF. The CDR3 bases are TGCGCCAGCAGCCCACCGAACACAGGGGACACTGAAGCTTTCTTT.

This clonotype was counted only a few times. The chain carries TRBV7-2 and TRBJ2-1, with D uncertain. V was shortened by 0 bases and J by 2 bases, with 11 bases between the two germline ends. There are 16 residues in the CDR3. Germline lookup yields CDR1 SGHTA and CDR2 FQGNSA. In DNA form, the CDR3 reads TGTGCCAGCAGCTTAGCTTCGTGGGCCGCCTACAATGAGCAGTTCTTC. It translates to CASSLASWAAYNEQFF.

This rearrangement joins TRBV6-4 to TRBJ1-4; 10 nucleotides agree with TRBD1. Trimming took 10 bases from V and 7 from J; bases not matched to a gene: 9. CDR1 MRHNA and CDR2 SNTAGT come from the germline V gene. The CDR3 runs 14 residues. CDR3 DNA sequence: TGTGCCACCAGACAGGGGGCCGAAAGTGAAAAACTGTTTTTT. This codes for CATRQGAESEKLFF.

This clonotype came up once. The chain is built from TRBV5-5 and TRBJ2-7, with D possibly TRBD1 on 5 matching bases. With 7 bases removed from V and 4 bases from J, the gap between germline ends came to 15 bases. The length of the CDR3 is 13 residues. Germline CDR1 SGHKS, CDR2 YYEKEE (reference sequence). In DNA form, the CDR3 reads TGTGCCAGCGGCACTTGGGGCCGATACGAGCAGTACTTC. It encodes CASGTWGRYEQYF.

This clonotype was seen once. V is TRBV7-2 and J is TRBJ2-2, with 7 bases matching TRBD1. This CDR3 region has 17 residues. Trimming at V came to 2 bases and at J to 0 bases, leaving 6 bases not matched to a gene. From germline, CDR1 is SGHTA and CDR2 FQGNSA. The CDR3 DNA sequence: TGTGCCAGCAGCTTAACCCGGGACAGAGCGAACACCGGGGAGCTGTTTTTT. Its protein product is CASSLTRDRANTGELFF.

V and J are TRBV12-3 or TRBV12-4 and TRBJ1-2; D gene uncertain. V dropped 2 bases and J dropped 0 bases, with 10 bases sitting between them. The CDR3 sequence is 15 residues long. CDR3 protein: CASSLSRITNYGYTF. The CDR3 DNA reads TGTGCCAGCAGTTTAAGCAGAATAACTAACTATGGCTACACCTTC.

The rearrangement joins TRBV7-4 to TRBJ1-1; unclear D gene. The CDR3 loop spans 13 amino acids. CDR1 SGHVT and CDR2 SQSDAQ come from the germline V gene. With 2 bases removed from V and 0 bases from J, the gap between germline ends came to 4 bases. CDR3 loop: CASSLQVNTEAFF. The CDR3 DNA reads as TGTGCCAGCAGCTTACAGGTGAACACTGAAGCTTTCTTT.

The chain has TRBV5-1 and TRBJ2-7, with TRBD2 identical over 8 bases. CDR3 length: 15 residues. The ends lost 3 bases at V and 0 bases at J; junction bases unmatched: 5. Germline V gives CDR1 SGHRS, CDR2 YFSETQ. CDR3 coding DNA: TGCGCCAGCAGCTATACCGGGACTAGCTCCTACGAGCAGTACTTC. This codes for CASSYTGTSSYEQYF.

V is TRBV20-1 and J is TRBJ2-7; TRBD2 matches 10 bases. This CDR3 comprises 16 residues. Germline V gene data show CDR1 as DFQATT and CDR2 as SNEGSKA (reference sequence). Losses at the gene ends were 6 bases for V and 2 bases for J; bases not matched to a gene: 13. The CDR3 here is CSASLAGGGGPYEQYF. The CDR3 DNA reads TGCAGTGCCTCATTAGCGGGAGGTGGGGGCCCCTACGAGCAGTACTTC.

The gene calls are TRBV7-2 and TRBJ2-6; D not resolved. Germline CDR1 SGHTA, CDR2 FQGNSA. CDR3 length: 15 amino acids. The V end was cut by 0 bases, the J end by 0 bases, with 3 bases between. The CDR3 coding sequence is TGTGCCAGCAGCTTAGCGTTCTCTGGGGCCAACGTCCTGACTTTC. Amino acid sequence: CASSLAFSGANVLTF.

This clonotype was seen a few times. The rearrangement uses TRBV4-3 and TRBJ1-2, with 8 positions matching TRBD1. V trimming: 0 bases; J trimming: 4 bases; junction bases outside the gene matches: 10. This CDR3 is 17 amino acids long. Germline values: CDR1 LGHNA, CDR2 YSLEER. The CDR3 nucleotides read TGCGCCAGCAGCCAAGAAGTGACGAGGACAGGGAGCTATGGCTACACCTTC. It translates to CASSQEVTRTGSYGYTF.

The chain couples TRBV7-2 to TRBJ2-7; 10 bases fit TRBD1. From germline, CDR1 is SGHTA and CDR2 FQGNSA. V lost 1 base to trimming and J lost 3 bases; unmatched junction nucleotides: 3. The CDR3 is 15 residues long. The CDR3 sequence is CASSLEGQGNYEQYF. CDR3 nucleotides: TGTGCCAGCAGCTTAGAGGGACAGGGGAACTACGAGCAGTACTTC. Full variable domain (remainder filled in from reference TRBV7-2 and TRBJ2-7): GAGVSQSPSNKVTEKGKDVELRCDPISGHTALYWYRQSLGQGLEFLIYFQGNSAPDKSGLPSDRFSAERTGGSVSTLTIQRTQQEDSAVYLCASSLEGQGNYEQYFGPGTRLTVT.

This clonotype was seen more than once but under ten times. V is TRBV20-1 and J is TRBJ1-2; 7 bases agree with TRBD1. Trimming took 5 bases from V and 6 from J; bases not matched to a gene: 6. This CDR3 is 12 amino acids long. Germline CDR1 is DFQATT and CDR2 is SNEGSKA (reference sequence). CDR3 DNA: TGCAGTGCTCCTAGGGACAGTCATGGCTACACCTTC. Residues: CSAPRDSHGYTF.

A remark on this clonotype: The junction differs from germline at one of its ends, possibly a read error. V gene TRBV7-3 combines with J gene TRBJ2-7; 7 nucleotides agree with TRBD2. Germline loops: CDR1 SGHTA, CDR2 FQGTGA. This CDR3 spans 15 amino acids. CDR3 bases: TGTGCCAGCAGCTTAGGGGGGGGGAGCGGGTACGAGCAGTGCTTC. Translated: CASSLGGGSGYEQCF.

This clonotype has just a few counts. A junction end diverges from the germline sequence, so it may reflect a read error. V is TRBV10-3 and J is TRBJ2-1; 8 bases align to TRBD2. Germline V CDR1 and CDR2: ENHRY, SYGVKD. The CDR3 loop spans 16 amino acids. The DNA for the CDR3 is TGTGCCAGCAGTGACGTGGGACTAGAGGGCCACAATGAGCAGTTCTTC. It yields the protein CASSDVGLEGHNEQFF.

The chain carries TRBV6-6 and TRBJ1-2; no firm D call. Trimming left V 5 bases short and J 7 bases short, with 17 bases between. The CDR3 runs to 14 residues. Germline lookup yields CDR1 MNHNY and CDR2 SVGAGI (reference sequence). The CDR3 DNA sequence: TGTGCCAGCAGTCTATTCCCCGGGTCGGGTGGCTACACCTTC. It codes for CASSLFPGSGGYTF.

This clonotype was seen a few times. The chain links TRBV12-3 or TRBV12-4 to TRBJ2-7; TRBD2 agrees at 10 bases. The CDR3 has 13 amino acids. Trimming took 8 bases from V and 2 from J; bases not matched to a gene: 3. CDR3 sequence (DNA): TGTGCCAGCGGAACTAGCGGGGCCTACGAGCAGTACTTC. This translates into CASGTSGAYEQYF.

This sequence joins TRBV20-1 and TRBJ2-5; tentatively, D is TRBD1 or TRBD2 (6 bases each). Germline V gene lookup returns CDR1 DFQATT and CDR2 SNEGSKA (reference sequence). V was shortened by 5 bases and J by 5 bases, with 15 bases between the two germline ends. The CDR3 has 13 residues. CDR3 DNA: TGCAGTGCTTCCGGGGGCCAGGGGGAGACCCAGTACTTC. Amino acid sequence: CSASGGQGETQYF.

The gene calls are TRBV5-1 and TRBJ2-1, with 10 bases fitting TRBD2. V was pared by 6 bases and J by 3 bases, with 3 bases of the junction left unmatched. CDR3 length: 14 amino acids. From germline, CDR1 is SGHRS and CDR2 YFSETQ. In nucleotides, the CDR3 is TGCGCCAGCACTAGCGGGAGCGGCTACAATGAGCAGTTCTTC. It translates to CASTSGSGYNEQFF.